This is a list of T cell receptor beta chains from one sample in a study of T cells in Graves' hyperthyroidism and ophthalmopathy. MiXCR was run by TCRdb on the multiplex PCR reads, yielding one entry per CDR3 protein. The data hold over 400,000 distinct CDR3 sequences, with about 20% observed a single time. Sequencing was done on a sample of blood. These receptors came from a woman in her seventies with Graves' ophthalmopathy. Each CDR3 is given with its conserved first and last residue.

j_gene,v_gene,CDR3aa
TRBJ1-6,TRBV25-1,CASSEGGWNSPLHF
TRBJ1-3,TRBV3-1,CASSQAGASSGNTIYF
TRBJ2-7,TRBV13,CASSLGAGDHEQYF
TRBJ1-5,TRBV10-1,CASSVGPRGNQPQHF
TRBJ2-5,TRBV11-2,CASSPRPGRVQETQYF
TRBJ1-5,TRBV19,CASRGVPLNQPQHF
TRBJ2-7,TRBV25-1,CASSPQAGESYEQYF
TRBJ2-3,TRBV5-1,CASSRDNTDTQYF
TRBJ2-5,TRBV19,CASAPSLAGDQETQYF
TRBJ1-2,TRBV7-9,CASSTGGVGGYTF
TRBJ2-2,TRBV7-9,CASSLGATGELFF
TRBJ1-5,TRBV7-2,CASKGQPNQPQHF
TRBJ1-1,TRBV5-4,CASSYPQIEAFF
TRBJ2-7,TRBV4-1,CASSQVGTSSYEQYF
TRBJ1-1,TRBV6-1,CASSELRNTEAFF
TRBJ2-5,TRBV10-2,CASKVKGKETQYF
TRBJ2-3,TRBV9,CASSLGLAQDTQYF
TRBJ1-1,TRBV7-2,CASSQDRGLNTEAFF
TRBJ2-7,TRBV30,CAWNSGLSGGLEQYF
TRBJ2-5,TRBV2,CASRPGVVETQYF
TRBJ2-1,TRBV20-1,CSARKLAFSNEQFF
TRBJ2-7,TRBV6-5,CASSTYSGRVNEQYF
TRBJ2-7,TRBV30,CAWSIRVSLAGTREQYF
TRBJ2-1,TRBV20-1,CSVPTSGRVNEQFF
TRBJ2-6,TRBV24-1,CATSDHDRSGANVLTF
TRBJ2-3,TRBV2,CASSLARGLADTQYF
TRBJ2-5,TRBV5-6,CASSFGVYQETQYF
TRBJ2-5,TRBV9,CASSDRSGRETQYF
TRBJ1-1,TRBV3-1,CASSQTAEAFF
TRBJ1-6,TRBV14,CASSLQGGSPLHF
TRBJ2-7,TRBV12-3/TRBV12-4,CASSLDRGLSYEQYF
TRBJ1-2,TRBV20-1,CSAMEQVNYGYTF
TRBJ1-5,TRBV19,CATEDSVRNQPQHF
TRBJ1-1,TRBV6-2/TRBV6-3,CASSTDRRRFMNTEAFF
TRBJ2-7,TRBV30,CAWATSISYEQYF
TRBJ2-5,TRBV20-1,CSAKLGGDGTWETQYF
TRBJ2-2,TRBV7-3,CASSLAGHANTGELFF
TRBJ1-1,TRBV27,CASSLQGQNTEAFF
TRBJ2-5,TRBV5-1,CASSHSGGQETQYF
TRBJ1-4,TRBV12-5,CASGHSGGSNEKLFF
TRBJ1-2,TRBV29-1,CSVGTGALLYGYTF
TRBJ1-1,TRBV9,CASSVGNTQTGVAFF
TRBJ2-5,TRBV20-1,CSATPGETQYF
TRBJ1-2,TRBV6-1,CASSRQGDYGYTF
TRBJ1-1,TRBV3-1,CASSQEGRAEAFF
TRBJ2-1,TRBV27,CASTKTQGAVSYNEQFF
TRBJ1-4,TRBV19,CANSIRRNNEKLFF
TRBJ1-3,TRBV5-1,CASSPATRGNTIYF
TRBJ1-1,TRBV20-1,CSARDVYDGGFF
TRBJ2-3,TRBV7-7,CASSLGVRSGTQYF
TRBJ2-4,TRBV20-1,CSAGRSGAKNIQYF
TRBJ1-5,TRBV20-1,CSASTENQPQHF
TRBJ2-3,TRBV4-3,CASSQPRTGSPDTQYF
TRBJ2-3,TRBV10-3,CAISDLAGYTDTQYF
TRBJ2-5,TRBV11-2,CASSSLEYQETQYF